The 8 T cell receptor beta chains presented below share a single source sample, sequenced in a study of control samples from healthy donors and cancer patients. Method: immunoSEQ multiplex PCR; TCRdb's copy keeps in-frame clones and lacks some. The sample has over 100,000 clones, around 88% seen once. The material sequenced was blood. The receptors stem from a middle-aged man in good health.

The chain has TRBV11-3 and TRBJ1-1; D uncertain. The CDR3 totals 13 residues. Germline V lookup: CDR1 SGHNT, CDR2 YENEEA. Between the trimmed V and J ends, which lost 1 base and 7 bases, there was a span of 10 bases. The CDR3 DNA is TGTGCCAGCAGCTTAGGTCGTGCCCTTGAAGCTTTCTTT. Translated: CASSLGRALEAFF.

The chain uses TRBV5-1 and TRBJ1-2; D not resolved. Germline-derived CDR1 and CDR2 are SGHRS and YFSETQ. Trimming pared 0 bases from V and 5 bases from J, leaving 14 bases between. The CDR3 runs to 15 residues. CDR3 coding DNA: TGCGCCAGCAGCTTGGGCGGACCTAACGAATATGGCTACACCTTC. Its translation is CASSLGGPNEYGYTF.

Here the CDR3 reads CASSLLFSGSRFHGYTF. The CDR3 DNA reads TGTGCCAGCAGTTTATTATTTTCGGGCAGCCGGTTTCATGGCTACACCTTC. The chain combines TRBV27 with TRBJ1-2; D is uncertain. Per the germline V gene, CDR1 is MNHEY and CDR2 is SMNVEV (reference sequence). The CDR3 length is 17 residues. V lost 1 base to trimming and J lost 6 bases, with 21 bases between them.

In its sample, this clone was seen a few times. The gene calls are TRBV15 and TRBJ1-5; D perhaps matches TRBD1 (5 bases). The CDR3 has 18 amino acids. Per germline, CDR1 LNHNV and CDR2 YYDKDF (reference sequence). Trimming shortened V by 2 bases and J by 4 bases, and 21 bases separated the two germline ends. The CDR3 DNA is TGTGCCACCAGCAGAATACCTAACAGGCTTTCTGATAATCAGCCCCAGCATTTT. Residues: CATSRIPNRLSDNQPQHF.

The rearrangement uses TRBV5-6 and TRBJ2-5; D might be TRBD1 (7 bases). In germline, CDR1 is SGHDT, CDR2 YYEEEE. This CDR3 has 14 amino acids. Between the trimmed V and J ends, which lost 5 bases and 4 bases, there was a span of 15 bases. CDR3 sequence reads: CASRPQGGGETQYF. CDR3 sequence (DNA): TGTGCCAGCAGACCTCAGGGGGGCGGAGAGACCCAGTACTTC.

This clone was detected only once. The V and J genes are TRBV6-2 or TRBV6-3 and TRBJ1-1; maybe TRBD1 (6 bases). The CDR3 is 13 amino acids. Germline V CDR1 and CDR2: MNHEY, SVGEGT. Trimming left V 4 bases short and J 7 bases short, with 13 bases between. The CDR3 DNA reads TGTGCCAGCAGTTGGAGGGGGTTGCATGAAGCTTTCTTT. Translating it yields CASSWRGLHEAFF.

In nucleotides, the CDR3 is TGTGCCAGTACCCGTAGCGGGGGCGGACAGGGCGTGGGTACAGATACGCAGTATTTT. Translated: CASTRSGGGQGVGTDTQYF. The chain carries TRBV19 and TRBJ2-3, with D perhaps matching TRBD2 (9 bases). Trimming cost V 7 bases and J 3 bases, with 29 bases left between them. In germline, CDR1 is LNHDA, CDR2 SQIVND (reference sequence). CDR3 length equals 19 residues.

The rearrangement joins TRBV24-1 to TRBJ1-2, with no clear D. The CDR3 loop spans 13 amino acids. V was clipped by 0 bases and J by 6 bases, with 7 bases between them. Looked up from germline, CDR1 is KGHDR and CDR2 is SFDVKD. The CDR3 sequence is CATSDLNADGYTF. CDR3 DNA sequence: TGTGCCACCAGTGATTTGAATGCTGATGGCTACACCTTC.